This record concerns one T cell receptor beta chain sequence. The study recruited people aged about 18 to 95 years across about two dozen US areas. Participant-given clinical history determined each cohort assignment. Participants in the exposed group had met a COVID-19 case in the 2 weeks before joining the study. Germline CDR1 is SGHNT and CDR2 is YYREEE (reference sequence). The CDR3 has 15 amino acids. The V and J ends lost 4 bases and 5 bases, in that order; junction bases with no gene match: 6. This specimen comes from a study of blood T cell repertoires in COVID-19. Sequencing used immunoSEQ multiplex PCR; TCRdb keeps in-frame clones, though not all of them. The sample lists 300,000 to 400,000 clones, 90% occurring once.

The chain combines TRBV5-4 with TRBJ1-4; 9 nucleotides align to TRBD1. Sequencing used PBMCs or T cells enriched from blood (not recorded which). The clonotype was recovered from a woman between 25 and 40 years old who had been exposed to COVID-19. Here the CDR3 reads CASSRGQGTNEKLFF. CDR3 DNA sequence: TGTGCCAGCAGCCGCGGACAGGGGACAAATGAAAAACTGTTTTTT.